The 21 T cell receptor beta chains below all came from one sample that was sequenced in a study of blood T cell repertoires in COVID-19. Libraries were prepared by immunoSEQ multiplex PCR; TCRdb keeps only in-frame clonotypes and omits some of them. In the table there are tens of thousands of clones, roughly four fifths of which are singletons. Sequenced sample: peripheral blood. These receptors all stem from a man older than 75 with COVID-19, enrolled during active disease.

This clone was counted only a few times. The chain employs TRBV6-5 and TRBJ2-3; 12 positions agree with TRBD2. The CDR3 runs to 13 residues. Trimming removed 9 bases from V and 4 bases from J; junction bases left unmatched: 2. Looked up from germline, CDR1 is MNHEY and CDR2 is SVGAGI. The CDR3 reads CASTSGGPDTQYF. The CDR3 DNA reads TGTGCCAGTACTAGCGGGGGGCCAGATACGCAGTATTTT.

The genes are TRBV6-2 or TRBV6-3 and TRBJ1-2; possibly TRBD1 for D (6 bases). Germline loops: CDR1 MNHEY, CDR2 SVGEGT. CDR3 size: 17 residues. Deletions cut 5 bases from V and 4 bases from J, with 23 bases between. CDR3 protein: CASSDGTPDLLGYGYTF. CDR3 nucleotides: TGTGCCAGCAGTGACGGGACACCAGACCTACTCGGCTATGGCTACACCTTC.

J is TRBJ2-1 and V is TRBV19, with 12 bases identical to TRBD2. This CDR3 has 13 residues. CDR1 is LNHDA, CDR2 SQIVND, per germline (reference sequence). Germline trimming cut 6 bases from V and 6 bases from J; bases unmatched to any gene: 0. In DNA form, the CDR3 reads TGTGCCAGTAGACTAGCGGGGGGCAATGAGCAGTTCTTC. Its protein product is CASRLAGGNEQFF.

V gene TRBV9 combines with J gene TRBJ2-1; 7 bases line up with TRBD1. CDR1 SGDLS and CDR2 YYNGEE come from the germline V gene. Trimming cost V 3 bases and J 6 bases; bases outside gene matches: 6. The CDR3 is made up of 14 amino acids. The CDR3 coding sequence is TGTGCCAGCAGCGCGGGACAGTCGCCCAATGAGCAGTTCTTC. This codes for CASSAGQSPNEQFF.

This chain uses TRBV14 with TRBJ1-2; 11 positions match TRBD1. The CDR3 contains 15 residues. The V segment lost 1 base and the J segment 6 bases; nucleotides outside the gene matches: 4. CDR1 and CDR2 from the germline V gene are SGHDN and FVKESK. The CDR3 region has the DNA TGTGCCAGCAGCCAAGGGACAGGGGGCTACCATGGCTACACCTTC. Residues: CASSQGTGGYHGYTF.

This chain uses TRBV5-1 with TRBJ1-1; 10 bases line up with TRBD1. The CDR3 loop spans 16 amino acids. Germline V CDR1 and CDR2: SGHRS, YFSETQ. Trimming at V came to 2 bases and at J to 6 bases, leaving 10 bases not matched to a gene. In DNA, the CDR3 is TGCGCCAGCAGCTTTGGAGGCAGACAGGGGGCGGCTGAAGCTTTCTTT. As protein: CASSFGGRQGAAEAFF.

The chain is built from TRBV7-2 and TRBJ1-1; 8 bases fit TRBD1. From germline, CDR1 is SGHTA and CDR2 FQGNSA. CDR3 size: 14 residues. V shed 3 bases, J shed 5 bases, and the junction held 5 bases outside the gene matches. The CDR3 DNA follows: TGTGCCAGCAGCTTGGACAGGGTGGAGACTGAAGCTTTCTTT. Protein sequence: CASSLDRVETEAFF.

This clone was detected only once. V is TRBV29-1 and J is TRBJ1-2; 9 nucleotides agree with TRBD1. The CDR3 runs to 15 residues. Germline V gene sequence: CDR1 SQVTM, CDR2 ANQGSEA. With 0 bases clipped from V and 2 bases from J, the junction kept 4 bases outside the gene matches. The CDR3 sequence is CSVEEGGQGNYGYTF. The DNA of the CDR3 is TGCAGCGTTGAAGAGGGAGGACAGGGGAACTATGGCTACACCTTC.

The chain couples TRBV7-9 to TRBJ2-1; TRBD1 aligns across 7 bases. Trimming removed 3 bases from V and 3 bases from J; junction bases left unmatched: 5. From germline, CDR1 is SEHNR and CDR2 FQNEAQ (reference sequence). The CDR3 is 15 residues long. The CDR3 DNA reads as TGTGCCAGCAGCTTCTCCGGGACAGACTACAATGAGCAGTTCTTC. It specifies CASSFSGTDYNEQFF.

The rearrangement uses TRBV19 and TRBJ1-2; D not resolved. Germline values: CDR1 LNHDA, CDR2 SQIVND (reference sequence). The V end was cut by 6 bases, the J end by 0 bases, with 8 bases between. The CDR3 runs 13 residues. The CDR3 region has the DNA TGTGCCAGTAGAGACAATACTAACTATGGCTACACCTTC. As protein: CASRDNTNYGYTF.

The chain carries TRBV6-5 and TRBJ1-4, with D possibly being TRBD1 (6 bases). V lost 6 bases, J lost 8 bases, and 16 bases lay in between. Germline values: CDR1 MNHEY, CDR2 SVGAGI. This CDR3 has 14 amino acids. The CDR3: CASSRGGAEEKLFF. CDR3 DNA: TGTGCCAGCAGCCGCGGGGGGGCGGAGGAAAAACTGTTTTTT.

The CDR3 here is CASSLLSGLSNTGELFF. CDR3 DNA sequence: TGCGCCAGCAGCTTGTTATCTGGACTAAGTAACACCGGGGAGCTGTTTTTT. This chain connects TRBV5-1 to TRBJ2-2, with D possibly TRBD2 on 6 matching bases. V was trimmed by 1 base and J by 2 bases, leaving 15 bases between them. The CDR3 has 17 residues. CDR1 is SGHRS and CDR2 is YFSETQ in the germline V gene.

The chain couples TRBV12-3 or TRBV12-4 to TRBJ1-1; D is undetermined. The V end was cut by 5 bases, the J end by 4 bases, with 5 bases between. The CDR3 is made up of 11 amino acids. The CDR3 loop reads CASSRSTEAFF. The CDR3, as DNA: TGTGCCAGCAGTCGGAGCACTGAAGCTTTCTTT.

The gene calls are TRBV6-4 and TRBJ2-1; the match to TRBD2 covers 10 bases. The CDR3 extends over 16 amino acids. Germline CDR1 reads MRHNA; CDR2 reads SNTAGT. Trimming took 4 bases from V and 8 from J; bases not matched to a gene: 11. The CDR3 DNA follows: TGTGCCAGCAGTGCCACTGGTCTAGCGGGAGAGGATGAGCAGTTCTTC. Its protein is CASSATGLAGEDEQFF.

V usage is TRBV5-4 and J usage is TRBJ1-2; 7 positions match TRBD1. Germline lookup yields CDR1 SGHNT and CDR2 YYREEE (reference sequence). CDR3 size: 14 residues. After removal of 0 bases from V and 10 bases from J, the junction contained 9 bases not matched to a gene. CDR3 sequence: CASSLAGGVKVYTF. In nucleotides, the CDR3 is TGTGCCAGCAGCTTGGCAGGGGGAGTTAAGGTCTACACCTTC.

There are a few counts of this clone. The J gene is TRBJ1-3, the V gene TRBV30; D is unclear. The V gene lost 0 bases and the J gene lost 4 bases, with 7 bases spanning the gap. The CDR3 contains 13 residues. Germline values: CDR1 GTSNPN, CDR2 SVGIG (reference sequence). CDR3 sequence reads: CAWSVARGNTIYF. As DNA, the CDR3 is TGTGCCTGGAGTGTCGCCCGGGGAAACACCATATATTTT.

The rearrangement joins TRBV3-1 (or the pseudogene TRBV3-2) to TRBJ2-2; 9 bases fit TRBD1. Germline V gene data show CDR1 as LGHDT and CDR2 as YNNKEL (reference sequence). The CDR3 is 16 amino acids. J lost 7 bases, V lost 5 bases, and 11 bases had no gene match. This CDR3 is CASSGRDRASNGELFF. Here the CDR3 DNA reads TGTGCCAGCAGCGGGAGGGACAGGGCTTCCAACGGGGAGCTGTTTTTT.

The chain employs TRBV6-2 or TRBV6-3 and TRBJ1-1; D not certain. In germline, CDR1 is MNHEY, CDR2 SVGEGT. This CDR3 contains 15 residues. Trimming took off 2 bases at V and 2 bases at J, with 12 bases between the two ends. The CDR3 DNA reads TGTGCCAGCAGTTACAACGGGATCGTTAACACTGAAGCTTTCTTT. It yields the protein CASSYNGIVNTEAFF.

V and J are TRBV7-7 and TRBJ2-1, with 9 bases identical to TRBD2. Germline CDR1 reads SSHAT; CDR2 reads FNYEAQ (reference sequence). Trimming cost V 5 bases and J 12 bases; bases outside gene matches: 17. The CDR3 consists of 16 residues. The CDR3 loop is CASSPRGIAGAQVQFF. The CDR3 nucleotides are TGTGCCAGCAGCCCCCGAGGGATAGCGGGAGCCCAGGTGCAGTTCTTC.

This chain uses TRBV5-6 with TRBJ1-1; tentatively, D is TRBD1 (5 bases). Germline values: CDR1 SGHDT, CDR2 YYEEEE. The CDR3 consists of 13 residues. Trimming pared 0 bases from V and 4 bases from J, leaving 7 bases between. In DNA form, the CDR3 reads TGTGCCAGCAGCTTGGGGGGGGGCACTGAAGCTTTCTTT. Translating it yields CASSLGGGTEAFF.

This sequence joins TRBV28 and TRBJ1-5, with 9 bases fitting TRBD1. The CDR3 has 15 residues. V shed 4 bases and J 1 base; nucleotides not matched to a gene: 2. Germline V CDR1 and CDR2: MDHEN, SYDVKM. CDR3 loop: CASSWDRESNQPQHF. CDR3 coding DNA: TGTGCCAGCAGTTGGGACAGGGAAAGCAATCAGCCCCAGCATTTT.